This T cell receptor beta chain was found in a study of T-cell memory formation after mild COVID-19. The overall study: Among the donors, TCR clusters were largely specific to each donor. Study results and caveats: Confirmation of SARS-CoV-2 specificity was lacking for second-wave clones peaking day 37.

The table lists this clonotype with a few counts. The target antigen is unknown. 5'RACE primed from the constant segment yielded TCR alpha and TCR beta cDNA libraries bearing sample barcodes and UMIs. MiXCR, applied by TCRdb to the 5' RACE reads, yields one record per CDR3 protein. The table records approximately 340,000 distinct CDR3 sequences, roughly 15% of them present only once. From germline, CDR1 is SGHTA and CDR2 FQGTGA. Trimming cost V 4 bases and J 1 base; bases outside gene matches: 9. CDR3 length: 17 amino acids. This TCR was recovered from a man younger than 30 who had mild COVID-19 (a few samples of this study predate the infection). Cell type and time point are not known. The chain employs TRBV7-3 and TRBJ2-3, with 9 bases matching TRBD1. The sequenced material came from PBMCs or a T cell subset sorted from them (not recorded which). The CDR3 sequence is CASSSTRTGVGTDTQYF. CDR3 sequence (DNA): TGTGCCAGCAGCTCAACCCGGACAGGGGTGGGCACAGATACGCAGTATTTT.